Shown below are 14 T cell receptor beta chains from a single sample sequenced in a study of T cells in Graves' hyperthyroidism and ophthalmopathy. RNA transcripts yielded amplified TCR beta CDR3 regions. During a first-round RT-PCR of the TCR CDR3, the HTBI primer set was used. TCRdb reprocessed the multiplex PCR reads with MiXCR, giving one entry per CDR3 protein. The sample lists more than 300,000 distinct CDR3 sequences; about 18% were seen once. The sample was blood. The receptors were sampled from a man between 18 and 29 years old with Graves' ophthalmopathy.

The table lists this clonotype with many counts. This chain uses TRBV5-1 with TRBJ1-1; D possibly corresponds to TRBD1 (5 bases). Per the germline V gene, CDR1 is SGHRS and CDR2 is YFSETQ. The CDR3 extends over 14 amino acids. Between the trimmed V and J ends, which lost 0 bases and 8 bases, there was a span of 14 bases. CDR3 sequence reads: CASSLAGAAKEAFF. The CDR3 DNA is TGCGCCAGCAGCTTGGCCGGGGCCGCAAAGGAAGCTTTCTTT.

This clonotype was observed a handful of times. The chain joins TRBV7-6 to TRBJ2-5; TRBD1 is a possible D gene (6 bases). V shed 5 bases and J shed 2 bases, with 12 bases lying between them. Germline loops: CDR1 SGHVS, CDR2 FNYEAQ. The CDR3 extends over 14 amino acids. The CDR3 DNA is TGTGCCAGCAGCCAAAGGGGGAAACAAGAGACCCAGTACTTC. This gives the protein CASSQRGKQETQYF.

There are many counts of this clonotype. The V gene is TRBV2, the J gene TRBJ2-7, with TRBD1 identical over 8 bases. CDR1 and CDR2 from the germline V gene are SNHLY and FYNNEI. This CDR3 has 12 amino acids. V trimming: 8 bases; J trimming: 3 bases; junction bases outside the gene matches: 3. The CDR3 loop is CASLGQGYEQYF. CDR3 sequence (DNA): TGTGCCAGCCTAGGACAGGGCTACGAGCAGTACTTC. Looking up the rest from reference TRBV2 and TRBJ2-7 gives the full variable domain: EPEVTQTPSHQVTQMGQEVILRCVPISNHLYFYWYRQILGQKVEFLVSFYNNEISEKSEIFDDQFSVERPDGSNFTLKIRSTKLEDSAMYFCASLGQGYEQYFGPGTRLTVT.

In this sample, this clonotype turned up a few times. The rearrangement joins TRBV11-2 to TRBJ2-1; the match to TRBD1 covers 7 bases. CDR1 and CDR2 (germline): SGHAT, FQNNGV. V was pared by 3 bases and J by 3 bases, with 11 bases of the junction left unmatched. The length of the CDR3 is 17 residues. The DNA for the CDR3 is TGTGCCAGCAGCTTTGCTTTGGGGCAGGGGGTCTACAATGAGCAGTTCTTC. Its protein is CASSFALGQGVYNEQFF.

The chain links TRBV12-3 or TRBV12-4 to TRBJ2-5; 10 positions agree with TRBD2. After removal of 3 bases from V and 1 base from J, the junction contained 5 bases not matched to a gene. This CDR3 is built from 16 residues. CDR3 loop: CASSFLASGGQETQYF. The DNA of the CDR3 is TGTGCCAGCAGTTTTTTGGCTAGCGGGGGCCAAGAGACCCAGTACTTC.

In its sample, this clonotype was seen many times. This sequence joins TRBV5-1 and TRBJ2-3; 10 nucleotides agree with TRBD2. The CDR3 covers 16 residues. Losses at the gene ends were 4 bases for V and 4 bases for J; bases not matched to a gene: 9. CDR1 and CDR2 from the germline V gene are SGHRS and YFSETQ. In DNA, the CDR3 is TGCGCCAGCAGCCCAGGCTTAGCGGGGGGTCCAGATACGCAGTATTTT. Translated: CASSPGLAGGPDTQYF.

This clonotype is categorized as medium-sized. V and J are TRBV7-3 and TRBJ2-1; 15 nucleotides align to TRBD2. This CDR3 is built from 17 residues. CDR1 is SGHTA and CDR2 is FQGTGA in the germline V gene. Trimming cost V 5 bases and J 9 bases; bases outside gene matches: 11. The CDR3 sequence is CASSETGTSGGRGEQFF. The CDR3 region has the DNA TGTGCCAGCAGCGAAACCGGGACTAGCGGGGGGCGGGGTGAGCAGTTCTTC.

This chain connects TRBV2 to TRBJ2-7; 12 bases are a match to TRBD1. The CDR3 runs 16 residues. Trimming removed 8 bases from V and 5 bases from J; junction bases left unmatched: 13. Germline V lookup: CDR1 SNHLY, CDR2 FYNNEI. The CDR3 coding sequence is TGTGCCAGCCGCCCGATGCCGGGACAGGGGGCCCACGAGCAGTACTTC. Its translation: CASRPMPGQGAHEQYF.

This clonotype was seen ten or more times. The CDR3 here is CASSLQGGQPQHF. The CDR3 nucleotides read TGTGCCAGCAGTCTCCAGGGAGGACAGCCCCAGCATTTT. This chain links TRBV27 with TRBJ1-5; the D gene is possibly TRBD1 (5 bases). The V and J ends lost 5 bases and 7 bases respectively, with 12 bases between them. This CDR3 has 13 amino acids. CDR1 is MNHEY and CDR2 is SMNVEV in the germline V gene (reference sequence).

This clonotype was seen ten or more times. The J gene is TRBJ1-1, the V gene TRBV11-2, with 9 bases that match TRBD1. J was trimmed by 7 bases and V by 6 bases; bases with no gene match: 12. The CDR3 is 15 residues long. Germline-derived CDR1 and CDR2 are SGHAT and FQNNGV. The CDR3 DNA sequence: TGTGCCAGCAGTCAACCTCACAGGGGGCTTAATGAAGCTTTCTTT. Translating it yields CASSQPHRGLNEAFF.

This chain connects TRBV7-6 to TRBJ1-2; the match to TRBD1 covers 7 bases. Trimming removed 3 bases from V and 8 bases from J; junction bases left unmatched: 12. The CDR3 has 15 residues. The germline CDR1 and CDR2 sequences are SGHVS and FNYEAQ. CDR3 region: CASSLNPQGGVGYTF. DNA for the CDR3: TGTGCCAGCAGCTTGAACCCGCAGGGGGGGGTGGGCTACACCTTC.

In this sample, this clonotype turned up many times. V usage is TRBV11-2 and J usage is TRBJ1-3; 9 bases line up with TRBD1. CDR1 is SGHAT and CDR2 is FQNNGV in the germline V gene. V dropped 3 bases and J dropped 0; count of bases not matched to a gene: 6. There are 17 residues in the CDR3. CDR3 sequence reads: CASSLRTGANSGNTIYF. CDR3 in DNA: TGTGCCAGCAGCTTGCGGACAGGGGCGAACTCTGGAAACACCATATATTTT.

At least ten counts were recorded for this clonotype. The J gene is TRBJ2-1, the V gene TRBV7-4; 9 bases are shared with TRBD2. The CDR3 totals 16 residues. Germline-derived CDR1 and CDR2 are SGHVT and SQSDAQ. The trim removed 5 bases at V and 4 bases at J, leaving 9 bases unmatched. The CDR3 sequence: CASSLKAGGKYNEQFF. The CDR3 coding sequence is TGTGCCAGCAGCCTTAAAGCGGGGGGCAAGTACAATGAGCAGTTCTTC.

This clonotype was counted at least ten times. The V gene is TRBV7-8, the J gene TRBJ2-1, with 10 bases identical to TRBD2. J gave up 0 bases and V 6 bases, and 11 bases lay outside the gene matches. Germline CDR1 and CDR2: SGHVS and FQNEAQ. The CDR3 is 18 residues long. The DNA for the CDR3 is TGTGCCAGCAGTTCGAGCGGGGGGGGGTCCAGCTCCTACAATGAGCAGTTCTTC. This gives the protein CASSSSGGGSSSYNEQFF.